Below, 28 T cell receptor beta chains from the same sample are listed, as sequenced in a study of blood T cell repertoires in COVID-19. Repertoires were generated with immunoSEQ multiplex PCR, while TCRdb's copy carries only in-frame clones and drops some. The table lists about 100,000 clones, about 82% of them singletons. The specimen sequenced was peripheral blood. Source of these receptors: a man aged 45 to 65 with active or convalescent COVID-19.

The rearrangement uses TRBV3-1 (or the pseudogene TRBV3-2) and TRBJ2-1; tentative D call: TRBD1 (5 bases). The germline V and J ends were trimmed by 4 bases and 7 bases, with 11 bases remaining between them. CDR1 and CDR2 from the germline V gene are LGHDT and YNNKEL (reference sequence). This CDR3 contains 13 residues. CDR3 nucleotides: TGTGCCAGCAGCCTGGGTGGGGCGAATGAGCAGTTCTTC. Residues: CASSLGGANEQFF.

The rearrangement links TRBV4-2 to TRBJ1-6, with TRBD1 as a possible D gene (6 bases). CDR3 length: 14 amino acids. In germline, CDR1 is LGHNA, CDR2 YNFKEQ. V lost 2 bases and J lost 10, with 12 bases in between. The CDR3 DNA reads as TGTGCCAGCAGCCAACGTTCTAGGGGGTCACCCCTCCACTTT. Encoded protein: CASSQRSRGSPLHF.

The rearrangement uses TRBV28 and TRBJ2-2; 15 nucleotides line up with TRBD2. This CDR3 contains 16 residues. Germline loops: CDR1 MDHEN, CDR2 SYDVKM. With 5 bases clipped from V and 7 bases from J, the junction kept 5 bases outside the gene matches. DNA of the CDR3: TGTGCCAGCAGTCCCGGGACTAGCGGGAGGAACGGGGAGCTGTTTTTT. This codes for CASSPGTSGRNGELFF. Together with reference TRBV28 and TRBJ2-2, the CDR3 gives the full variable domain: DVKVTQSSRYLVKRTGEKVFLECVQDMDHENMFWYRQDPGLGLRLIYFSYDVKMKEKGDIPEGYSVSREKKERFSLILESASTNQTSMYLCASSPGTSGRNGELFFGEGSRLTVL.

The V call is TRBV5-1, the J call TRBJ1-5; possibly TRBD1 for D (5 bases). CDR1 is SGHRS and CDR2 is YFSETQ in the germline V gene. There are 15 residues in the CDR3. V was clipped by 4 bases and J by 7 bases, with 18 bases between them. The CDR3 region has the DNA TGCGCCAGCAGCCTGCTAGGGGTTGAAGGACAGCCCCAGCATTTT. It translates to CASSLLGVEGQPQHF.

The chain joins TRBV29-1 to TRBJ2-1, with 10 bases fitting TRBD2. V trimming: 2 bases; J trimming: 9 bases; junction bases outside the gene matches: 4. The V gene's germline CDR1 is SQVTM and CDR2 ANQGSEA. The CDR3 totals 13 residues. Here the CDR3 reads CSVELAGAGEQFF. The CDR3 region has the DNA TGCAGCGTTGAACTAGCGGGAGCGGGTGAGCAGTTCTTC.

V and J are TRBV9 and TRBJ2-7, with D perhaps matching TRBD2 (6 bases). The CDR3 length is 13 residues. Germline CDR1 SGDLS, CDR2 YYNGEE. The V end lost 4 bases, the J end lost 4 bases, and 12 bases lay between the germline ends. The CDR3 coding sequence is TGTGCCAGCAGCCCCCAGGGACTGTACGAGCAGTACTTC. Protein sequence: CASSPQGLYEQYF.

The V gene is TRBV30, the J gene TRBJ1-1; TRBD1 matches at 7 bases. This CDR3 comprises 16 residues. Germline V gives CDR1 GTSNPN, CDR2 SVGIG (reference sequence). Germline trimming cut 3 bases from V and 0 bases from J; bases unmatched to any gene: 10. The CDR3 protein is CAWRGPGQEVNTEAFF. The CDR3 nucleotides are TGTGCCTGGAGGGGGCCCGGACAGGAAGTGAACACTGAAGCTTTCTTT. The entire variable domain, with the rest obtained from reference TRBV30 and TRBJ1-1, is as follows: SQTIHQWPATLVQPVGSPLSLECTVEGTSNPNLYWYRQAAGRGLQLLFYSVGIGQISSEVPQNLSASRPQDRQFILSSKKLLLSDSGFYLCAWRGPGQEVNTEAFFGQGTRLTVV.

The chain couples TRBV5-1 to TRBJ1-1; TRBD1 aligns across 10 bases. The CDR3 length is 15 residues. Germline V gives CDR1 SGHRS, CDR2 YFSETQ. The J segment lost 4 bases and the V segment lost 1 base, leaving 4 bases of the junction unmatched. The CDR3 is CASSLTDRGPTEAFF. In DNA, the CDR3 is TGCGCCAGCAGCTTGACTGACAGGGGGCCCACTGAAGCTTTCTTT.

This clone appeared a few times. The chain links TRBV5-4 to TRBJ2-7; the match to TRBD1 covers 7 bases. This CDR3 spans 12 amino acids. The germline V gene has CDR1 SGHNT and CDR2 YYREEE (reference sequence). The V gene end was trimmed by 9 bases and the J gene end by 5 bases; junction bases not matched to a gene: 8. The CDR3 here is CATGTEENEQYF. The CDR3 DNA reads TGTGCCACCGGGACAGAAGAGAACGAGCAGTACTTC.

This clone was recorded at least ten times. The rearrangement links TRBV2 to TRBJ1-1, with TRBD1 as a possible D gene (5 bases). Germline CDR1 is SNHLY and CDR2 is FYNNEI. This CDR3 region has 11 residues. The CDR3 DNA sequence: TGTGTATATGGGGGGGGGACTGAAGCTTTCTTT. It specifies CVYGGGTEAFF.

The rearrangement links TRBV7-2 to TRBJ2-7, with 12 bases identical to TRBD1. The CDR3 runs to 16 residues. With 2 bases clipped from V and 5 bases from J, the junction kept 7 bases outside the gene matches. Germline-derived CDR1 and CDR2 are SGHTA and FQGNSA. In DNA, the CDR3 is TGTGCCAGCAGCTTATCCGGGACAGGGGGCCAGGACGAGCAGTACTTC. Residues: CASSLSGTGGQDEQYF.

This clone was found a few times. As DNA, the CDR3 is TGTGCCAGCTCACTCTCAGGGCAGGATTCACCCCTCCACTTT. Protein product: CASSLSGQDSPLHF. The chain carries TRBV18 and TRBJ1-6, with D perhaps matching TRBD1 (5 bases). Germline V gene sequence: CDR1 KGHSH, CDR2 LQKENI. The ends were cut back, 4 bases at V and 8 bases at J, with 12 bases in the middle. This CDR3 has 14 residues.

V usage is TRBV19 and J usage is TRBJ2-3, with D perhaps TRBD2 (6 bases). The V end was cut by 3 bases, the J end by 0 bases, with 7 bases between. The CDR3 contains 14 residues. CDR1 and CDR2 from the germline V gene are LNHDA and SQIVND (reference sequence). The CDR3 sequence: CASSIRGSTDTQYF. CDR3 sequence (DNA): TGTGCCAGTAGTATCCGGGGGAGCACAGATACGCAGTATTTT.

The V gene is TRBV12-3 or TRBV12-4, the J gene TRBJ1-1; D perhaps matches TRBD1 (6 bases). The CDR3 is 12 amino acids. The germline V and J ends were trimmed by 7 bases and 7 bases, with 13 bases remaining between them. Here the CDR3 reads CASTNRAYEAFF. CDR3 coding DNA: TGTGCCAGCACCAACAGGGCTTATGAAGCTTTCTTT.

This clone was counted between two and nine times. This chain links TRBV29-1 with TRBJ2-1; 8 bases are shared with TRBD2. Germline-derived CDR1 and CDR2 are SQVTM and ANQGSEA. This CDR3 is built from 14 residues. Losses at the gene ends were 6 bases for V and 8 bases for J; bases not matched to a gene: 12. CDR3 sequence (DNA): TGCAGCGTCGCCAGTAGCGGGGCCAGGGATGAGCAGTTCTTC. Translated, it gives CSVASSGARDEQFF.

This clone is a singleton in its sample. The chain employs TRBV12-3 or TRBV12-4 and TRBJ1-2; D gene uncertain. The CDR3 length is 13 residues. V lost 3 bases and J lost 4, with 9 bases in between. The CDR3 DNA sequence: TGTGCCAGCAGTTTCGTAGAGGGCTATGGCTACACCTTC. It encodes CASSFVEGYGYTF.

The rearrangement links TRBV5-6 to TRBJ1-3; weak D call: TRBD1 (5 bases). The CDR3 runs 16 residues. Germline V CDR1 and CDR2: SGHDT, YYEEEE. Between the trimmed V and J ends, which lost 1 base and 0 bases, there was a span of 11 bases. The CDR3 nucleotides are TGTGCCAGCAGCTTGTGGGCAGGGTCCTCTGGAAACACCATATATTTT. It specifies CASSLWAGSSGNTIYF.

Only one count was recorded for this clone. V and J are TRBV19 and TRBJ2-2; TRBD2 aligns across 11 bases. The CDR3 length is 16 residues. V was clipped by 3 bases and J by 6 bases; unmatched bases: 6. CDR1 and CDR2 (germline): LNHDA, SQIVND (reference sequence). As DNA, the CDR3 is TGTGCCAGTAGTATGCAAATACTAGCGGGAGCCGGGGAGCTGTTTTTT. It is translated as CASSMQILAGAGELFF.

This chain uses TRBV10-3 with TRBJ2-1; 12 bases match TRBD2. Per germline, CDR1 ENHRY and CDR2 SYGVKD. V lost 5 bases, J lost 15 bases, and 8 bases stayed unmatched. The CDR3 runs 13 residues. CDR3 sequence (DNA): TGTGCCATCAGTCTAGCGGGAGGGCCCTCGCCGTTCTTC. This sequence encodes CAISLAGGPSPFF.

This chain links TRBV12-3 or TRBV12-4 with TRBJ2-5; D is perhaps TRBD2 (6 bases). V was clipped by 7 bases and J by 4 bases, with 10 bases between them. The CDR3 contains 12 residues. CDR3 nucleotides: TGTGCCAGCACCTGGGGGGTAGAGACCCAGTACTTC. Protein product: CASTWGVETQYF.

The J gene is TRBJ2-1, the V gene TRBV24-1; 8 bases fit TRBD1. V dropped 4 bases and J dropped 7; count of bases not matched to a gene: 11. Germline CDR1 reads KGHDR; CDR2 reads SFDVKD. The CDR3 consists of 16 residues. Written as DNA, the CDR3 is TGTGCCACCAGTGAGCCAGACAGGGGTGGTGAGAATGAGCAGTTCTTC. Its protein product is CATSEPDRGGENEQFF.

For the CDR3, the DNA is TGTGCCAGCAGCTCCCTAACCTGGGGAGGTAATTCACCCCTCCACTTT. Amino acids: CASSSLTWGGNSPLHF. V usage is TRBV5-6 and J usage is TRBJ1-6; D remains unclear. Germline V gene sequence: CDR1 SGHDT, CDR2 YYEEEE. V lost 3 bases and J 6 bases, leaving 16 bases between the germline ends. The CDR3 contains 16 residues.

The chain combines TRBV4-1 with TRBJ2-5, with 8 nucleotides matching TRBD2. The ends lost 0 bases at V and 4 bases at J; junction bases unmatched: 4. CDR1 is MGHRA and CDR2 is YSYEKL in the germline V gene. This CDR3 is built from 15 residues. The chain's CDR3 is CASSQDRAGGETQYF. In DNA, the CDR3 is TGCGCCAGCAGCCAAGATAGGGCGGGGGGAGAGACCCAGTACTTC.

This clone was counted once. The chain's CDR3 is CASSYKSGTGIYEQYF. CDR3 DNA: TGTGCCAGCAGCTACAAATCCGGGACAGGGATTTACGAGCAGTACTTC. V and J are TRBV5-6 and TRBJ2-7; 9 bases match TRBD1. Germline-derived CDR1 and CDR2 are SGHDT and YYEEEE. V lost 3 bases, J lost 4 bases, and 11 bases stayed unmatched. The CDR3 is 16 amino acids. Variable domain in full (rest from reference TRBV5-6 and TRBJ2-7): DAGVTQSPTHLIKTRGQQVTLRCSPKSGHDTVSWYQQALGQGPQFIFQYYEEEERQRGNFPDRFSGHQFPNYSSELNVNALLLGDSALYLCASSYKSGTGIYEQYFGPGTRLTVT.

This chain joins TRBV2 and TRBJ1-2, with D unresolved. This CDR3 region has 14 residues. Germline V gene data show CDR1 as SNHLY and CDR2 as FYNNEI. Trimming removed 3 bases from V and 4 bases from J, with 12 bases in between. This chain's CDR3 is CASSDRESSYGYTF. CDR3 DNA sequence: TGTGCCAGCAGTGATCGGGAGTCTAGCTATGGCTACACCTTC.

The chain joins TRBV19 to TRBJ2-3; 11 bases agree with TRBD2. Trimming at V came to 5 bases and at J to 4 bases, leaving 8 bases not matched to a gene. CDR3 length: 16 amino acids. Germline values: CDR1 LNHDA, CDR2 SQIVND (reference sequence). CDR3 nucleotides: TGTGCCAGTAGTTCCGTAGCGGGAGGGCCTTCAGATACGCAGTATTTT. Its translation is CASSSVAGGPSDTQYF.

This clone was picked up one time. V gene TRBV2 combines with J gene TRBJ1-4; 10 nucleotides line up with TRBD1. The CDR3 is 14 amino acids. With 10 bases clipped from V and 8 bases from J, the junction kept 10 bases outside the gene matches. Germline CDR1 and CDR2: SNHLY and FYNNEI. DNA of the CDR3: TGTGCCACGTCATCCGGGACAGGGGACGAAAAACTGTTTTTT. It codes for CATSSGTGDEKLFF.

This clone was seen just once. The rearrangement uses TRBV24-1 and TRBJ2-3, with 7 bases lining up with TRBD1. CDR3 size: 17 residues. V lost 4 bases to trimming and J lost 2 bases; unmatched junction nucleotides: 11. Germline CDR1 and CDR2: KGHDR and SFDVKD. The CDR3, as DNA: TGTGCCACCAGTGAGAAAAGGCCGGGACAGACCACAGATACGCAGTATTTT. Translation: CATSEKRPGQTTDTQYF.